This TCR beta chain was sequenced for a study of T cell responses to AZD1222 COVID-19 vaccine. The data were produced by immunoSEQ multiplex PCR, yet TCRdb's version contains in-frame clones alone and is incomplete. The sample contains about 53,000 clones, 84% of which appear only once. Per the germline V gene, CDR1 is MNHNY and CDR2 is SVGAGI (reference sequence). J was trimmed by 7 bases and V by 7 bases; bases with no gene match: 12. The CDR3 is 14 amino acids. The TCR sequence derives from an adult in good health. The starting material was peripheral blood, obtained on day 0 of AZD1222 vaccination. The chain joins TRBV6-6 to TRBJ2-7; TRBD1 aligns across 8 bases. The CDR3 DNA reads TGTGCCAGCACCTACGGGACAGGTGGGGTGGAGCAGTACTTC. This translates into CASTYGTGGVEQYF.